The present T cell receptor (beta chain) was sequenced within a study of blood T cells in healthy people across ages. As regards this clonotype: The antigen is unknown.

Study-wide results and caveats: Long-lived donors carried more naive CD4+ cells and greater diversity than aged donors. Conclusively comparing naive with antigen-experienced cells was impossible with unsorted PBMCs.

Per sample, extraction of total RNA gave at least 5 micrograms in every case. Germline CDR1 is SEHNR and CDR2 is FQNEAQ (reference sequence). The CDR3 is made up of 15 amino acids. Together with a sample-barcoded 5' primer, a J-beta primer mix was included in a second PCR lasting roughly 6 to 12 cycles. TCRdb independently ran MiXCR on the 5' RACE reads; one entry per CDR3 protein. The data show approximately 770,000 distinct CDR3 sequences, roughly 60% seen once. The clonotype originates from a man under 40 in good health. The sample comprised blood. The chain uses TRBV7-9 and TRBJ2-7; D may be TRBD2 (5 bases). The end of the DNA is better explained by TRBJ2-5, so the J call may be wrong. For the CDR3, the DNA is TGTGCCAGCAGCTTAGTAAGAGGGTCAAAAGAGACCCAGTACTTC. Protein: CASSLVRGSKETQYF.